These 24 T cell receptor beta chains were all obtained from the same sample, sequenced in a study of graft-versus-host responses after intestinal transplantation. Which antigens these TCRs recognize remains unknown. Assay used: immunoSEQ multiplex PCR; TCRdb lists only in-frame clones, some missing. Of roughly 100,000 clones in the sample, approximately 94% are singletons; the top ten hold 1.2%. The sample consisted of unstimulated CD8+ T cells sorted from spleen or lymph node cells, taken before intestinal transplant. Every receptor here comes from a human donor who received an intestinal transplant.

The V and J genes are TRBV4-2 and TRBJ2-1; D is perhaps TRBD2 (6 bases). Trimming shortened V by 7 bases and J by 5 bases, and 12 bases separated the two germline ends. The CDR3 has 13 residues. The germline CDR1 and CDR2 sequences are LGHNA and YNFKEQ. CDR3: CASTTGLDNEQFF. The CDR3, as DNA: TGTGCCAGCACAACGGGACTGGACAATGAGCAGTTCTTC.

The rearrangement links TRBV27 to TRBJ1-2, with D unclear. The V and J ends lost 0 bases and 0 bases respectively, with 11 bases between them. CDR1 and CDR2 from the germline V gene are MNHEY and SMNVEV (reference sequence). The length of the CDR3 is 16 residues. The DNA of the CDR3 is TGTGCCAGCAGTTTATCGATCTACGCAGCTAACTATGGCTACACCTTC. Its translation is CASSLSIYAANYGYTF.

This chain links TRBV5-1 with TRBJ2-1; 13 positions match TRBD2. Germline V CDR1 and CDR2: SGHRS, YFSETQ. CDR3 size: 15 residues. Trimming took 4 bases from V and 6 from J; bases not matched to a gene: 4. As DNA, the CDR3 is TGCGCCAGCAGCCTACTAGCGGGGGGGGGCAATGAGCAGTTCTTC. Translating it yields CASSLLAGGGNEQFF.

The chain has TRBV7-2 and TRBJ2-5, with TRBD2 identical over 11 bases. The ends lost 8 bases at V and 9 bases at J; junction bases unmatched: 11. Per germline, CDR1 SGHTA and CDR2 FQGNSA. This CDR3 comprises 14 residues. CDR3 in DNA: TGTGCCAGCGTAGCGGGGGGGTATTGGGGGGCCCAGTACTTC. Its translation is CASVAGGYWGAQYF.

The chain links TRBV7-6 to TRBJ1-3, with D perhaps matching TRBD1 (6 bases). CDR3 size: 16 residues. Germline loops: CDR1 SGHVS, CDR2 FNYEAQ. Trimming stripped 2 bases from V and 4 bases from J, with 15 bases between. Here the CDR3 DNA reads TGTGCCAGCAGCTTAAGATCGGGGGCGCAAGGAAACACCATATATTTT. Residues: CASSLRSGAQGNTIYF.

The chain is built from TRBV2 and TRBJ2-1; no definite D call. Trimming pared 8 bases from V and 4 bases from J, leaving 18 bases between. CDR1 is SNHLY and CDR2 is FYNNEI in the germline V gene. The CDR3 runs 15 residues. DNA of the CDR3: TGTGCCAGCGGCCCTAGGACGGAATCATACAATGAGCAGTTCTTC. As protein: CASGPRTESYNEQFF. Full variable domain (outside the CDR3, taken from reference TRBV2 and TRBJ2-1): EPEVTQTPSHQVTQMGQEVILRCVPISNHLYFYWYRQILGQKVEFLVSFYNNEISEKSEIFDDQFSVERPDGSNFTLKIRSTKLEDSAMYFCASGPRTESYNEQFFGPGTRLTVL.

CDR3 bases: TGTGCCAGCGCATCGCTTAGCACAGATACGCAGTATTTT. This encodes CASASLSTDTQYF. This chain connects TRBV2 to TRBJ2-3; D is uncertain. V lost 8 bases and J lost 0, with 9 bases in between. CDR3 length: 13 amino acids. Germline CDR1 is SNHLY and CDR2 is FYNNEI.

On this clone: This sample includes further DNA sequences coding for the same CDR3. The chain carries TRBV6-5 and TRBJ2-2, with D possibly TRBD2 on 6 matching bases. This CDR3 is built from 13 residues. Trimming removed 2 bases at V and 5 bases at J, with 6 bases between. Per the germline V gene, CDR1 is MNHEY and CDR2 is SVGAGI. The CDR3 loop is CASSYGGTGELFF. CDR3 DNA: TGTGCCAGCAGTTACGGGGGGACCGGGGAGCTGTTTTTT.

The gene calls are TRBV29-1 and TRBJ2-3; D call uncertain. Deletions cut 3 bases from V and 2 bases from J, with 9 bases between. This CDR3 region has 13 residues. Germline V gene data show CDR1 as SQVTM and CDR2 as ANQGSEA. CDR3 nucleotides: TGCAGCGTTGAGGCAGAGAACACAGATACGCAGTATTTT. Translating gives CSVEAENTDTQYF.

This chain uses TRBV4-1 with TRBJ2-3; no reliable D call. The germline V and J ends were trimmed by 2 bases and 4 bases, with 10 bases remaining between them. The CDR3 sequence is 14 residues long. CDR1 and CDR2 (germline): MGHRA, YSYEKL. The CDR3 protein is CASSQHGSADTQYF. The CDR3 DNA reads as TGCGCCAGCAGCCAACACGGGTCCGCAGATACGCAGTATTTT.

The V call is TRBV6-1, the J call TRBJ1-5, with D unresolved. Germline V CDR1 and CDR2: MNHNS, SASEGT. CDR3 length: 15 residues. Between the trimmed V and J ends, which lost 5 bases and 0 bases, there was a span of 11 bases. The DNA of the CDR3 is TGTGCCAGCAGTATAGACGGCTATAGCAATCAGCCCCAGCATTTT. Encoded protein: CASSIDGYSNQPQHF.

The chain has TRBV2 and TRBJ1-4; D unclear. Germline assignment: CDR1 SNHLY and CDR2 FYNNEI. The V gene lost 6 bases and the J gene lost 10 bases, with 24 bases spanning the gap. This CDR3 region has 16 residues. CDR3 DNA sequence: TGTGCCAGCAGCGAACCCCACCGCCCGCCCTGGGGAAAACTGTTTTTT. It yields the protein CASSEPHRPPWGKLFF.

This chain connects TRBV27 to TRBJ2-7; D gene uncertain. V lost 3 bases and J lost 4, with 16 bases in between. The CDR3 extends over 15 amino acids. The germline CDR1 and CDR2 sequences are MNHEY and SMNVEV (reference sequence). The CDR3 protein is CASSFEPSRWYEQYF. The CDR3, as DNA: TGTGCCAGCAGTTTTGAACCAAGCCGATGGTACGAGCAGTACTTC.

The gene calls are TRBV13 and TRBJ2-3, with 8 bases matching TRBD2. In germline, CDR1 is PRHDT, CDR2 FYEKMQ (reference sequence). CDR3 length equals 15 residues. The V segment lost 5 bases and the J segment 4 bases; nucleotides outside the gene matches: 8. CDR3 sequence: CASSPGGLGADTQYF. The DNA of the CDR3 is TGTGCCAGCAGCCCGGGGGGGCTGGGCGCAGATACGCAGTATTTT.

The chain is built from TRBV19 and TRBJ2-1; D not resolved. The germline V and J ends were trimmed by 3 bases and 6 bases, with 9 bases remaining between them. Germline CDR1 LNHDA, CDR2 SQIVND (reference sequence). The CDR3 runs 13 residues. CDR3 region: CASSIRLLNEQFF. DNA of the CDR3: TGTGCCAGTAGTATCCGACTCCTCAATGAGCAGTTCTTC.

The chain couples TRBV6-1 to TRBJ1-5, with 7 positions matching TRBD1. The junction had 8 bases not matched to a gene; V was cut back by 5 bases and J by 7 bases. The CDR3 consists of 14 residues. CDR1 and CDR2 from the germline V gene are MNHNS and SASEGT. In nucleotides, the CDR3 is TGTGCCAGCAGTCTTACAGGGGTAGGACAGCCCCAGCATTTT. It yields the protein CASSLTGVGQPQHF.

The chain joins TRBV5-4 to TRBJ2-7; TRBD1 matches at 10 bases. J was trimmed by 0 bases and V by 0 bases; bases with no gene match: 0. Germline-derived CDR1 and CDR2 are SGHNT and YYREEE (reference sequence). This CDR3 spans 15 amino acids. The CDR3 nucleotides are TGTGCCAGCAGCTTGGGACAGGGGGCCTCCTACGAGCAGTACTTC. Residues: CASSLGQGASYEQYF.

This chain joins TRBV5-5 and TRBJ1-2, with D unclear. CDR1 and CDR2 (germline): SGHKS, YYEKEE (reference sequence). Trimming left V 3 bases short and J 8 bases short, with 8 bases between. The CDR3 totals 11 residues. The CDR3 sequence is CASSSTEGYTF. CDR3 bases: TGTGCCAGCAGCTCAACGGAAGGCTACACCTTC.

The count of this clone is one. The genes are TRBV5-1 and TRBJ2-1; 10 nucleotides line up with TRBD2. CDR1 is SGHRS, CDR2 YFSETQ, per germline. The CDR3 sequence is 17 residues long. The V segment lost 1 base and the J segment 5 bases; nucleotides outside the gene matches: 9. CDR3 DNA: TGCGCCAGCAGCTTGAAAGCGGGGGGGCCGGAGGACAATGAGCAGTTCTTC. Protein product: CASSLKAGGPEDNEQFF.

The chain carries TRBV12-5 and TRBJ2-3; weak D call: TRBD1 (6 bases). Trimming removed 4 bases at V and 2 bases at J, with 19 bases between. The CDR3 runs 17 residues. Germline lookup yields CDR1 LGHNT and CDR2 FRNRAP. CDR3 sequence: CASGWITDRRDTDTQYF. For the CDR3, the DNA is TGTGCTAGTGGTTGGATTACCGACAGGAGAGACACAGATACGCAGTATTTT.

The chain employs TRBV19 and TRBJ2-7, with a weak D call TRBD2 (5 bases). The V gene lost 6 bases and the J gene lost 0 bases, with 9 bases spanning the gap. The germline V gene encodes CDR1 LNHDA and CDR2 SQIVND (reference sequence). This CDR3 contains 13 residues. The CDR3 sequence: CASREGSSYEQYF. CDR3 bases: TGTGCCAGTAGGGAAGGGAGCTCCTACGAGCAGTACTTC. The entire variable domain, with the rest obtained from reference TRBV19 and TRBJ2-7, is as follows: DGGITQSPKYLFRKEGQNVTLSCEQNLNHDAMYWYRQDPGQGLRLIYYSQIVNDFQKGDIAEGYSVSREKKESFPLTVTSAQKNPTAFYLCASREGSSYEQYFGPGTRLTVT.

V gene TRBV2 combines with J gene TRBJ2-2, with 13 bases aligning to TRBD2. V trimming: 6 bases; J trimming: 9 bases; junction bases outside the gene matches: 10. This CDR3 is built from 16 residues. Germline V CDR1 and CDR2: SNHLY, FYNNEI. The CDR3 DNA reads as TGTGCCAGCAGAGGTACTAGCGGGGGGGCCGATTGGGAGCTGTTTTTT. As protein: CASRGTSGGADWELFF.

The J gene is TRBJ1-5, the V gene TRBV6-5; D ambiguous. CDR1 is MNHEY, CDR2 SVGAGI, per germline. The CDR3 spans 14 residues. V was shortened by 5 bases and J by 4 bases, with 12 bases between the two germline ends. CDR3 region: CASSETGFNQPQHF. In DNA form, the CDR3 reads TGTGCCAGCAGTGAGACCGGGTTTAATCAGCCCCAGCATTTT.

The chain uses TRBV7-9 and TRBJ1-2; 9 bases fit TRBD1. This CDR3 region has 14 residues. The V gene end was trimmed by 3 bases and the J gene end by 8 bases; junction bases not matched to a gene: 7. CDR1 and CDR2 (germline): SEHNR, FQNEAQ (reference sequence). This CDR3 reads CASSLGQGFYGYTF. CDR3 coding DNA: TGTGCCAGCAGCTTGGGACAGGGCTTCTACGGCTACACCTTC. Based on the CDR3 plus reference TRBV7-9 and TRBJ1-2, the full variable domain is DTGVSQNPRHKITKRGQNVTFRCDPISEHNRLYWYRQTLGQGPEFLTYFQNEAQLEKSRLLSDRFSAERPKGSFSTLEIQRTEQGDSAMYLCASSLGQGFYGYTFGSGTRLTVV.